This passage covers 8 T cell receptor beta chains from one sample sequenced in a study of blood T cells in healthy people across ages. It was with a sample-barcoded 5' primer and a J-beta primer mix that a second PCR of roughly 6 to 12 cycles was run. Each CDR3 protein gets one entry after TCRdb re-called the 5' RACE reads with MiXCR. The sample holds hundreds of thousands of distinct CDR3 sequences, roughly 50% seen once. The sequenced material came from blood. These receptors came from an elderly man in good health.

The rearrangement uses TRBV20-1 and TRBJ2-1; D remains unclear. This CDR3 is built from 15 residues. Trimming removed 6 bases at V and 2 bases at J, with 17 bases between. Germline CDR1 and CDR2: DFQATT and SNEGSKA (reference sequence). CDR3 amino acids: CSALAPVRTYNEQFF. In DNA form, the CDR3 reads TGCAGTGCCCTCGCCCCGGTGAGGACCTACAATGAGCAGTTCTTC.

The genes are TRBV7-2 and TRBJ2-5; 8 positions match TRBD2. The DNA end lines up better with TRBJ2-7; the J call may be wrong. This CDR3 is 16 amino acids long. Germline V gene lookup returns CDR1 SGHTA and CDR2 FQGNSA. CDR3 sequence: CASSAEAGVPRPEQYF. Here the CDR3 DNA reads TGTGCCAGCAGCGCCGAAGCGGGAGTCCCCAGACCCGAGCAGTACTTC.

The CDR3 region has the DNA TGCAGTGCCCGGGACAATACTAACTATGGCTACACCTTC. Its protein product is CSARDNTNYGYTF. The rearrangement uses TRBV20-1 and TRBJ1-2; the D gene is possibly TRBD1 (6 bases). The V and J ends lost 6 bases and 0 bases respectively, with 11 bases between them. CDR1 is DFQATT, CDR2 SNEGSKA, per germline (reference sequence). The CDR3 runs to 13 residues.

The chain carries TRBV7-2 and TRBJ2-3, with TRBD1 as a possible D gene (6 bases). V was pared by 2 bases and J by 2 bases, with 17 bases between. This CDR3 is built from 17 residues. Germline V CDR1 and CDR2: SGHTA, FQGNSA. The CDR3, as DNA: TGTGCCAGCAGCTTAAGTCAGCTCCAGGGGTACACAGATACGCAGTATTTT. Protein product: CASSLSQLQGYTDTQYF.

The chain is built from TRBV20-1 and TRBJ1-2; 8 positions match TRBD1. The CDR3 runs to 15 residues. J gave up 3 bases and V 1 base, and 7 bases lay outside the gene matches. CDR1 and CDR2 (germline): DFQATT, SNEGSKA (reference sequence). DNA for the CDR3: TGCAGTGCTAGAGGCCCGACAGGGGAGGACTATGGCTACACCTTC. It codes for CSARGPTGEDYGYTF.

This clonotype was seen a handful of times. The chain uses TRBV2 and TRBJ2-2; D is unclear. The V end was cut by 7 bases, the J end by 6 bases, with 12 bases between. CDR3 size: 13 residues. Germline CDR1 and CDR2: SNHLY and FYNNEI. This CDR3 reads CASTRTVAGELFF. The CDR3 bases are TGTGCCAGCACCCGCACGGTGGCCGGGGAGCTGTTTTTT. Full variable domain (outside the CDR3, taken from reference TRBV2 and TRBJ2-2): EPEVTQTPSHQVTQMGQEVILRCVPISNHLYFYWYRQILGQKVEFLVSFYNNEISEKSEIFDDQFSVERPDGSNFTLKIRSTKLEDSAMYFCASTRTVAGELFFGEGSRLTVL.

The rearrangement joins TRBV13 to TRBJ2-7; a weak D match, TRBD1 (7 bases). Looked up from germline, CDR1 is PRHDT and CDR2 is FYEKMQ (reference sequence). V shed 5 bases and J shed 4 bases, with 21 bases lying between them. The CDR3 has 16 residues. The CDR3 coding sequence is TGTGCCAGCAGCGCTCTTATGCGTCAGGGGGGATACGAGCAGTACTTC. This encodes CASSALMRQGGYEQYF. The entire variable domain, with the rest obtained from reference TRBV13 and TRBJ2-7, is as follows: AAGVIQSPRHLIKEKRETATLKCYPIPRHDTVYWYQQGPGQDPQFLISFYEKMQSDKGSIPDRFSAQQFSDYHSELNMSSLELGDSALYFCASSALMRQGGYEQYFGPGTRLTVT.

J is TRBJ1-4 and V is TRBV5-1; D call uncertain. V dropped 4 bases and J dropped 7 bases, with 11 bases sitting between them. CDR3 length equals 13 residues. Germline assignment: CDR1 SGHRS and CDR2 YFSETQ. The CDR3 nucleotides are TGCGCCAGCAGCGAAGGGAGCAGTGAAAAACTGTTTTTT. Protein product: CASSEGSSEKLFF.